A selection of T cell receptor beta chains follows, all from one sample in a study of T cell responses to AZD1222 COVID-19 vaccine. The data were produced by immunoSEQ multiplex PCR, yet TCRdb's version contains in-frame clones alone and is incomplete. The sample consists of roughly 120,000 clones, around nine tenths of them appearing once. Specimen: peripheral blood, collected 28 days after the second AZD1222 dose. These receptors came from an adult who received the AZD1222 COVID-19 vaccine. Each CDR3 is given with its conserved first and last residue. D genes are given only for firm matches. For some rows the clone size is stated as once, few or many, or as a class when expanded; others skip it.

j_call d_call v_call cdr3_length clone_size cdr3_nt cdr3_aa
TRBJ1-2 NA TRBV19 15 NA TGTGCCAGTAGTATAGTTCACAGAGCGAACTATGGCTACACCTTC CASSIVHRANYGYTF
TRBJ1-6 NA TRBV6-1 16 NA TGTGCCAGCAGTGAAACAGTCAGCTCCTATAATTCACCCCTCCACTTT CASSETVSSYNSPLHF
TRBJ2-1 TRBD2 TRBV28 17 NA TGTGCCAGCAGTGCGACTAGCGGGAGGGCCAGGTCAAATGAGCAGTTCTTC CASSATSGRARSNEQFF
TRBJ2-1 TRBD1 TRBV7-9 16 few TGTGCCAGCAGCCCTTTCGGACAGGGATGGGACAATGAGCAGTTCTTC CASSPFGQGWDNEQFF
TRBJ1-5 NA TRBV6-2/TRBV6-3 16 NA TGTGCCAGCAGCCGTCGGACAGTTAATAGCAATCAGCCCCAGCATTTT CASSRRTVNSNQPQHF
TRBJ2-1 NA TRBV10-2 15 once TGCGCCAGCAGTGAGGTCTGGACACTGAACAATGAGCAGTTCTTC CASSEVWTLNNEQFF
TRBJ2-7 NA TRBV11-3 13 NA TGTGCCAGCAGCTTAGGTAGCGGCTACGAGCAGTACTTC CASSLGSGYEQYF
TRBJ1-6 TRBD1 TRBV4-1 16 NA TGCGCCAGCAGCCAAAGACAGGGGATGAGTAATTCACCCCTCCACTTT CASSQRQGMSNSPLHF
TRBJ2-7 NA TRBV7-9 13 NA TGTGCCAGCAGCTCGATTACTAGAGTCGAGCAGTACTTC CASSSITRVEQYF
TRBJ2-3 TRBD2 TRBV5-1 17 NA TGCGCCAGCAGCTTTGGGCTCGGAGCGGGGAACACAGATACGCAGTATTTT CASSFGLGAGNTDTQYF